One and the same sample provided the 2 T cell receptor beta chains below, sequenced in a study of regulatory T cells in long-lasting Graves disease (dated by TCRdb to the early 2020s). The library was built by means of multiplex PCR. TCRdb shows the sequencer as Illumina HiSeq 4000. TCR beta libraries were built with iRepertoire HTBI primers and Arm-PCR amplification of CDR3 regions. TCRdb handled the public reads itself, with Q25 trimming in fastp and clone calling in MiXCR, and kept productive beta chains. Rows with a matching CDR3 protein are joined into one entry that keeps the most common DNA and genes. Within this sample are around 500,000 distinct CDR3 sequences, with roughly 13% of them counted one time only. Roughly a tenth of the sample lies in the top ten. The label giving this sample's time point can be read as: newly diagnosed GD, antithyroid drugs for less than 3 months. For both TCR sequencing and RNA sequencing, RNA was extracted from PBMCs in TRIzol.

This sample also appeared in a second study, on T cells in Graves' hyperthyroidism and ophthalmopathy.

The sample in question was peripheral blood mononuclear cells (PBMCs), obtained at new diagnosis, from a patient treated with antithyroid drugs. The receptors derive from a man aged 25 to 40 with Graves disease. Donor details come from another sample of the same person, matched by shared clones.

This clonotype was counted ten times or more. The V gene is TRBV7-2, the J gene TRBJ2-1; 9 bases are shared with TRBD2. CDR1 is SGHTA and CDR2 is FQGNSA in the germline V gene. The junction had 5 bases not matched to a gene; V was cut back by 1 base and J by 7 bases. The CDR3 consists of 15 residues. The CDR3 DNA is TGTGCCAGCAGCTTAGATAGCGGGAGCCGTAATGAGCAGTTCTTC. Translation gives CASSLDSGSRNEQFF.

This clonotype came up a few times. V is TRBV12-3 or TRBV12-4 and J is TRBJ1-6, with TRBD1 matching over 10 bases. Unmatched junction bases numbered 10, after V lost 1 base and J lost 7 bases. CDR3 length: 18 residues. CDR3 protein: CASSLVEGTGARNSPLHF. The CDR3 coding sequence is TGTGCCAGCAGTTTAGTAGAGGGGACAGGGGCGAGAAATTCACCCCTCCACTTT.